The 30 T cell receptor beta chains below all came from one sample that was sequenced in a study of blood T cells in healthy people across ages (dated by TCRdb to between 2014 and 2017). The library relied on 5' RACE. Sequencing instrument: Illumina HiSeq 2500. A second PCR of roughly 7 to 12 cycles was run with a J-beta primer mix and a sample-barcoded 5' primer. Using fastp at Q25 and MiXCR, TCRdb reprocessed the public reads and kept productive beta chains. Each CDR3 protein appears once, grouped with its most common genes and DNA. This sample lists about 1.4 million distinct CDR3 sequences; approximately 60% were detected once. Clones ranked in the top ten supply more than 6% of the sample. The sample consisted of blood. The receptors here all came from a man aged 18 to 35 in good health.

The chain is built from TRBV27 and TRBJ2-1; no clear D gene. From germline, CDR1 is MNHEY and CDR2 SMNVEV (reference sequence). Trimming took 7 bases from V and 4 from J, leaving 11 bases between them. The CDR3 spans 13 residues. This chain's CDR3 is CASTNTEYNEQFF. The CDR3 DNA reads TGTGCCAGCACCAATACAGAGTACAATGAGCAGTTCTTC.

The chain is built from TRBV15 and TRBJ2-5; tentative D call: TRBD1 (7 bases). V was clipped by 2 bases and J by 7 bases, with 11 bases between them. The CDR3 is 13 residues long. From germline, CDR1 is LNHNV and CDR2 YYDKDF (reference sequence). CDR3 in amino acids: CATSRTGEATQYF. The CDR3 region has the DNA TGTGCCACCAGCAGAACAGGGGAGGCGACCCAGTACTTC.

The chain couples TRBV7-9 to TRBJ2-5, with D possibly matching TRBD1 (6 bases). The CDR3 is 14 residues long. V lost 8 bases to trimming and J lost 3 bases, with 16 bases between them. CDR1 SEHNR and CDR2 FQNEAQ come from the germline V gene (reference sequence). CDR3 coding DNA: TGTGCCAGCCTTCTACAGGGACAAAAAGAGACCCAGTACTTC. Protein sequence: CASLLQGQKETQYF.

This clonotype came up once. The V call is TRBV27, the J call TRBJ2-3; the D gene could be TRBD1 or TRBD2 (5 bases each). Germline V gives CDR1 MNHEY, CDR2 SMNVEV (reference sequence). The germline V and J ends were trimmed by 3 bases and 2 bases, with 15 bases remaining between them. This CDR3 region has 16 residues. The CDR3 sequence: CASSFKRRGPTDTQYF. The CDR3 DNA reads as TGTGCCAGCAGTTTTAAAAGAAGGGGACCCACAGATACGCAGTATTTT.

This clonotype was found once. This rearrangement joins TRBV29-1 to TRBJ1-1; D is unresolved. Per the germline V gene, CDR1 is SQVTM and CDR2 is ANQGSEA. This CDR3 is 12 amino acids long. V was clipped by 4 bases and J by 3 bases, with 9 bases between them. This CDR3 reads CSVGGPDTEAFF. The CDR3 DNA sequence: TGCAGCGTTGGAGGTCCTGACACTGAAGCTTTCTTT.

This rearrangement joins TRBV20-1 to TRBJ2-1, with D possibly matching TRBD1 (6 bases). V was clipped by 2 bases and J by 2 bases, with 10 bases between them. The CDR3 contains 14 residues. The germline V gene encodes CDR1 DFQATT and CDR2 SNEGSKA (reference sequence). The CDR3 DNA is TGCAGTGCTAGAAAGGACAGCACCTACAATGAGCAGTTCTTC. Translation: CSARKDSTYNEQFF.

V and J are TRBV2 and TRBJ2-7; a weak D match, TRBD1 (5 bases). V was clipped by 1 base and J by 0 bases, with 10 bases between them. CDR1 is SNHLY, CDR2 FYNNEI, per germline. The CDR3 sequence is 15 residues long. This chain's CDR3 is CASSEGKGVSYEQYF. CDR3 DNA sequence: TGTGCCAGCAGTGAAGGTAAAGGGGTCTCCTACGAGCAGTACTTC.

This clonotype was seen only a few times. This chain links TRBV27 with TRBJ2-5; 9 bases are a match to TRBD2. J was trimmed by 11 bases and V by 2 bases; bases with no gene match: 9. The germline CDR1 and CDR2 sequences are MNHEY and SMNVEV (reference sequence). The CDR3 has 14 residues. The CDR3 sequence is CASSLGGGAGEQYF. The CDR3 nucleotides read TGTGCCAGCAGTTTAGGCGGGGGGGCTGGTGAGCAGTACTTC.

This clonotype was seen a few times. The chain joins TRBV7-8 to TRBJ2-7; D is unclear. The V gene lost 1 base and the J gene lost 0 bases, with 7 bases spanning the gap. This CDR3 has 14 amino acids. Germline-derived CDR1 and CDR2 are SGHVS and FQNEAQ. The CDR3 region is CASSLGAVSYEQYF. DNA for the CDR3: TGTGCCAGCAGCTTAGGGGCCGTCTCCTACGAGCAGTACTTC.

In this sample, this clonotype turned up a few times. The chain carries TRBV4-1 and TRBJ2-2, with D hard to call. Germline CDR1 MGHRA, CDR2 YSYEKL. V was shortened by 1 base and J by 6 bases, with 6 bases between the two germline ends. This CDR3 is built from 13 residues. The CDR3 here is CASSQVRSGELFF. DNA of the CDR3: TGCGCCAGCAGCCAAGTTCGATCCGGGGAGCTGTTTTTT.

This chain connects TRBV10-3 to TRBJ2-1; D is undetermined. The CDR3 loop spans 12 amino acids. Germline V CDR1 and CDR2: ENHRY, SYGVKD. Trimming shortened V by 3 bases and J by 7 bases, and 7 bases separated the two germline ends. CDR3 bases: TGTGCCATCAGTGATGGTGGGAATGAGCAGTTCTTC. This encodes CAISDGGNEQFF.

The gene calls are TRBV20-1 and TRBJ1-2; 7 nucleotides line up with TRBD1. Germline lookup yields CDR1 DFQATT and CDR2 SNEGSKA (reference sequence). V lost 6 bases and J lost 3; bases outside the gene matches: 7. The CDR3 is made up of 13 amino acids. CDR3 loop: CSATQQGDYGYTF. The CDR3 region has the DNA TGCAGTGCCACCCAGCAGGGGGACTATGGCTACACCTTC.

This clonotype was observed a few times. The J gene is TRBJ1-4, the V gene TRBV7-2; no firm D call. V was trimmed by 8 bases and J by 0 bases, leaving 10 bases between them. This CDR3 is 14 amino acids long. Per the germline V gene, CDR1 is SGHTA and CDR2 is FQGNSA. The CDR3 loop is CASSPVATNEKLFF. Written as DNA, the CDR3 is TGTGCCAGCTCCCCCGTCGCAACTAATGAAAAACTGTTTTTT.

This clonotype has just a few counts. The chain links TRBV27 to TRBJ2-3; D is uncertain. Trimming took 4 bases from V and 4 from J, leaving 6 bases between them. The germline V gene encodes CDR1 MNHEY and CDR2 SMNVEV (reference sequence). The CDR3 covers 12 residues. CDR3: CASSYNADTQYF. CDR3 bases: TGTGCCAGCAGTTACAATGCAGATACGCAGTATTTT.

This clonotype occurred a few times. The rearrangement joins TRBV7-9 to TRBJ2-5, with TRBD2 matching 11 bases. Germline CDR1 SEHNR, CDR2 FQNEAQ (reference sequence). This CDR3 region has 15 residues. Trimming at V came to 4 bases and at J to 3 bases, leaving 4 bases not matched to a gene. The CDR3 DNA is TGTGCCAGCAGCTCGACTAGCGGGAAAGAAGAGACCCAGTACTTC. Encoded protein: CASSSTSGKEETQYF.

This chain uses TRBV12-3 or TRBV12-4 with TRBJ2-1, with D perhaps TRBD1 (7 bases). Deletions cut 9 bases from V and 3 bases from J, with 18 bases between. The CDR3 runs 15 residues. The chain's CDR3 is CASSTAGGNYNEQFF. CDR3 nucleotide sequence: TGTGCCAGTTCAACCGCAGGGGGGAACTACAATGAGCAGTTCTTC.

The genes are TRBV7-2 and TRBJ2-5, with a possible D match to TRBD1 (5 bases). The J call may not be correct, given that the DNA end is closer to TRBJ2-7. Germline values: CDR1 SGHTA, CDR2 FQGNSA. CDR3 size: 13 residues. CDR3 in amino acids: CASSLYRLYEQYF. CDR3 bases: TGTGCCAGCAGCTTATACAGGTTGTACGAGCAGTACTTC.

This rearrangement joins TRBV20-1 to TRBJ2-1; D is unclear. The CDR3 runs 13 residues. V gave up 0 bases and J gave up 5 bases, with 8 bases separating them. From germline, CDR1 is DFQATT and CDR2 SNEGSKA (reference sequence). The CDR3, as DNA: TGCAGTGCTAGAGATCGTAGGAACAATGAGCAGTTCTTC. Its protein is CSARDRRNNEQFF.

The genes are TRBV7-9 and TRBJ2-5; D possibly uses TRBD1 or TRBD2 (7 bases each). The DNA end favors TRBJ2-7, so the J call may be wrong. CDR3 size: 16 residues. Germline CDR1 is SEHNR and CDR2 is FQNEAQ (reference sequence). Written as DNA, the CDR3 is TGTGCCAGCAGCTTAGTAGGGGAGGGGGCGCGATTCGAGCAGTACTTC. Its translation: CASSLVGEGARFEQYF.

In this sample, this clonotype turned up a few times. The CDR3 sequence: CASSFRGNQETQYF. The CDR3, as DNA: TGTGCCAGCAGCTTTCGCGGGAACCAAGAGACCCAGTACTTC. The V call is TRBV7-9, the J call TRBJ2-5; possibly TRBD2 for D (6 bases). Trimming took 3 bases from V and 0 from J, leaving 8 bases between them. CDR3 size: 14 residues. Germline loops: CDR1 SEHNR, CDR2 FQNEAQ (reference sequence).

The chain couples TRBV21-1 to TRBJ2-5; the D call of TRBD1 is as the table states it, not checked on the DNA. TRBV21-1 is recorded as a pseudogene. This CDR3 spans 15 amino acids. This CDR3 is CASSKVGQGGETQYF. The CDR3 region has the DNA TGTGCCAGCAGCAAGGTGGGGCAGGGTGGAGAGACCCAGTACTTC.

This clonotype turned up a few times. The rearrangement links TRBV4-2 to TRBJ2-1, with D perhaps matching TRBD1 (6 bases). Germline assignment: CDR1 LGHNA and CDR2 YNFKEQ. This CDR3 is 16 amino acids long. V lost 3 bases, J lost 0 bases, and 12 bases lay in between. CDR3 sequence: CASSHFLDSSYNEQFF. CDR3 nucleotide sequence: TGTGCCAGCAGCCATTTTTTGGACAGCTCCTACAATGAGCAGTTCTTC.

This clonotype showed up just a few times. Here the CDR3 reads CASRASGRANEQYF. The DNA of the CDR3 is TGTGCCAGCAGGGCGAGCGGGAGGGCGAACGAGCAGTACTTC. The rearrangement joins TRBV27 to TRBJ2-7; the match to TRBD2 covers 10 bases. This CDR3 spans 14 amino acids. J gave up 5 bases and V 6 bases, and 7 bases lay outside the gene matches. Germline V gene data show CDR1 as MNHEY and CDR2 as SMNVEV (reference sequence).

This sequence joins TRBV3-1 and TRBJ2-5; D is tentatively TRBD1 or TRBD2 (5 bases each). V was cut by 2 bases and J by 0 bases, with 10 bases left in between. The germline gives CDR1 LGHDT, CDR2 YNNKEL (reference sequence). The CDR3 covers 15 residues. CDR3 coding DNA: TGTGCCAGCAGCCAACCCCGGGGCCACCAAGAGACCCAGTACTTC. Translation gives CASSQPRGHQETQYF.

The rearrangement links TRBV4-1 to TRBJ2-1, with a weak D call TRBD2 (5 bases). The CDR3 contains 13 residues. In germline, CDR1 is MGHRA, CDR2 YSYEKL. Trimming shortened V by 2 bases and J by 10 bases, and 12 bases separated the two germline ends. This CDR3 reads CASSQSPSPEQFF. The CDR3 nucleotides are TGCGCCAGCAGCCAATCCCCTAGCCCGGAGCAGTTCTTC.

The chain recombines TRBV14 with TRBJ2-1; 8 nucleotides line up with TRBD2. The J segment lost 5 bases and the V segment lost 0 bases, leaving 6 bases of the junction unmatched. The germline V gene encodes CDR1 SGHDN and CDR2 FVKESK. The CDR3 consists of 16 residues. The CDR3 DNA reads as TGTGCCAGCAGCCAAGATTGGCGGGGGGTCCACAATGAGCAGTTCTTC. It encodes CASSQDWRGVHNEQFF. The whole variable domain, filled in from reference TRBV14 and TRBJ2-1, reads EAGVTQFPSHSVIEKGQTVTLRCDPISGHDNLYWYRRVMGKEIKFLLHFVKESKQDESGMPNNRFLAERTGGTYSTLKVQPAELEDSGVYFCASSQDWRGVHNEQFFGPGTRLTVL.

The chain is built from TRBV7-7 and TRBJ2-5; TRBD2 matches 8 bases. CDR1 is SSHAT, CDR2 FNYEAQ, per germline (reference sequence). The trim removed 5 bases at V and 5 bases at J, leaving 10 bases unmatched. This CDR3 spans 15 amino acids. CDR3 sequence: CASSAAGGNWETQYF. The CDR3 coding sequence is TGTGCCAGCAGCGCCGCGGGGGGCAACTGGGAGACCCAGTACTTC.

The chain recombines TRBV7-9 with TRBJ1-2; 10 positions agree with TRBD1. V was clipped by 4 bases and J by 4 bases; unmatched bases: 6. CDR1 SEHNR and CDR2 FQNEAQ come from the germline V gene (reference sequence). There are 15 residues in the CDR3. DNA for the CDR3: TGTGCCAGCAGCTCCCCGGGACAGGGGCTCTATGGCTACACCTTC. The encoded protein is CASSSPGQGLYGYTF.

This clonotype was recorded a few times. J is TRBJ2-7 and V is TRBV4-2, with D possibly TRBD1 on 6 matching bases. CDR1 and CDR2 from the germline V gene are LGHNA and YNFKEQ. This CDR3 is built from 15 residues. V was pared by 0 bases and J by 2 bases, with 11 bases between. The CDR3: CASSQDLTGTYEQYF. CDR3 nucleotide sequence: TGTGCCAGCAGCCAAGATCTAACAGGGACCTACGAGCAGTACTTC.

This chain uses TRBV29-1 with TRBJ2-5; perhaps TRBD2 as D (6 bases). Trimming shortened V by 2 bases and J by 5 bases, and 15 bases separated the two germline ends. The CDR3 spans 14 residues. CDR1 SQVTM and CDR2 ANQGSEA come from the germline V gene. This chain's CDR3 is CSVEIRRVGETQYF. The DNA of the CDR3 is TGCAGCGTTGAAATTCGGAGGGTCGGGGAGACCCAGTACTTC.